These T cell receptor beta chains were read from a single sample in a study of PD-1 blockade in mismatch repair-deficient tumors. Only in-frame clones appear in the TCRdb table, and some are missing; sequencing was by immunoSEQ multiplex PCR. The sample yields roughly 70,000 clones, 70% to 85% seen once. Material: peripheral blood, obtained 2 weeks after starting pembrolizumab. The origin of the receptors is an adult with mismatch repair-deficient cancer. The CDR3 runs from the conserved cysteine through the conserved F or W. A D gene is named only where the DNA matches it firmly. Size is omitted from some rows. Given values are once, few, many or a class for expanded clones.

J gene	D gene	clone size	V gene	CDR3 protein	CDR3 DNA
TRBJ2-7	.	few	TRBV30	CAWSVPGMRNEQYF	TGTGCCTGGAGTGTTCCCGGGATGAGGAACGAGCAGTACTTC
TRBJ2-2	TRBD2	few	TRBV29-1	CSVEVAGFANTGELFF	TGCAGCGTTGAAGTAGCGGGATTCGCGAACACCGGGGAGCTGTTTTTT
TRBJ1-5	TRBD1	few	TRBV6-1	CASSSGTAANQPQHF	TGTGCCAGCAGTTCTGGGACAGCGGCCAATCAGCCCCAGCATTTT
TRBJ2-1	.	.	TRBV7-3	CASSSGGNEQFF	TGTGCCAGCAGCTCAGGGGGGAATGAGCAGTTCTTC
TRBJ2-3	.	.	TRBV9	CASSPQVADTQYF	TGTGCCAGCAGCCCCCAGGTTGCAGATACGCAGTATTTT
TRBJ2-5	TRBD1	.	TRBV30	CAWSVGQGAEETQYF	TGTGCCTGGAGTGTAGGGCAGGGGGCCGAAGAGACCCAGTACTTC
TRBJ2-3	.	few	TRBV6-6	CASSYGPEADTQYF	TGTGCCAGCAGTTACGGACCTGAGGCGGATACGCAGTATTTT
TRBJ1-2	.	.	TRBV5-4	CASSREGTNYGYTF	TGTGCCAGCAGCCGCGAAGGGACTAACTATGGCTACACCTTC
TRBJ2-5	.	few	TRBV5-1	CASAYGEETQYF	TGCGCCAGCGCGTACGGTGAAGAGACCCAGTACTTC
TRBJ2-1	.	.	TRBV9	CASSARLGPTYNEQFF	TGTGCCAGCAGCGCACGTCTGGGCCCTACCTACAATGAGCAGTTCTTC
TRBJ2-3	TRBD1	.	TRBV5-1	CASSFDRGTDTQYF	TGCGCCAGCAGCTTTGACAGGGGGACAGATACGCAGTATTTT
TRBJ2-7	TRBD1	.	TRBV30	CAWHPKTQGIGYEQYF	TGTGCCTGGCACCCGAAAACACAGGGGATAGGCTACGAGCAGTACTTC
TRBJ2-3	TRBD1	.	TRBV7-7	CASSPLRGRDTQYF	TGTGCTAGCAGCCCCCTAAGGGGGCGAGATACGCAGTATTTT
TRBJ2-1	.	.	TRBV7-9	CASSPRLREGRNEQFF	TGTGCCAGCAGCCCCCGATTACGCGAGGGTCGGAATGAGCAGTTCTTC
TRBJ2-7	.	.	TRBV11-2	CASSRGRESSYEQYF	TGTGCCAGCAGCCGCGGAAGGGAAAGCTCCTACGAGCAGTACTTC
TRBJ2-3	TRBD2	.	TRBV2	CASSQRGLARDTQYF	TGTGCCAGCAGCCAACGGGGACTAGCTCGAGATACGCAGTATTTT
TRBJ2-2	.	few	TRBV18	CASSQGDAGELFF	TGTGCCAGCTCACAAGGGGATGCCGGGGAGCTGTTTTTT
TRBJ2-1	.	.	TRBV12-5	CASGFTGAEQFF	TGTGCTAGTGGTTTCACCGGCGCTGAGCAGTTCTTC
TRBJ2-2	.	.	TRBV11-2	CASSPRPVGELFF	TGTGCCAGCAGCCCCCGGCCTGTCGGGGAGCTGTTTTTT
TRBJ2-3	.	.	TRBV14	CASSQRSSWRPDTQYF	TGTGCCAGCAGCCAACGTAGTTCCTGGCGCCCAGATACGCAGTATTTT
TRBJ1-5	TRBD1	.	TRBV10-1	CASRPDRGYSNQPQHF	TGCGCCAGCAGACCTGACAGGGGATATAGCAATCAGCCCCAGCATTTT
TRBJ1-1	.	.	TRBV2	CASSAIQTNTEAFF	TGTGCCAGCAGCGCGATACAGACCAACACTGAAGCTTTCTTT
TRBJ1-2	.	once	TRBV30	CAWSVPPHYGYTF	TGTGCCTGGAGTGTACCTCCCCACTATGGCTACACCTTC
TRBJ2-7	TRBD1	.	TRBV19	CASSNPIQGADEQYF	TGTGCCAGTAGTAACCCTATACAGGGGGCTGACGAGCAGTACTTC
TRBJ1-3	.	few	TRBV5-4	CASSPGGVGNTIYF	TGTGCCAGCAGCCCGGGGGGAGTTGGAAACACCATATATTTT
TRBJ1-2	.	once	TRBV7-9	CASSLGGSLTNYGYTF	TGTGCCAGCAGCTTAGGGGGCAGCCTGACTAACTATGGCTACACCTTC
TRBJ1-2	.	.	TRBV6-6	CASTGGAGSDYTF	TGTGCCAGCACGGGAGGGGCCGGGTCAGACTACACCTTC
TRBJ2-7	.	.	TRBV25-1	CASRQDSYEQYF	TGTGCCAGCAGACAGGACTCCTACGAGCAGTACTTC
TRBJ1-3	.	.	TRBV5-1	CASSPGSSGNTIYF	TGCGCCAGCAGCCCAGGGAGCTCTGGAAACACCATATATTTT
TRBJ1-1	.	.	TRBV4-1	CASSQGGVTEAFF	TGCGCCAGCAGCCAGGGGGGGGTCACTGAAGCTTTCTTT
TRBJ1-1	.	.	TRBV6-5	CASSYSTGGTEAFF	TGTGCCAGCAGTTACTCTACGGGTGGCACTGAAGCTTTCTTT
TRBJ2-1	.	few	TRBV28	CASSGAGRANNEQFF	TGTGCCAGCAGCGGAGCGGGCAGGGCAAACAATGAGCAGTTCTTC
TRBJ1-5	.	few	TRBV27	CASSLRDKSSNQPQHF	TGTGCCAGCAGTCTCCGGGACAAAAGTAGCAATCAGCCCCAGCATTTT
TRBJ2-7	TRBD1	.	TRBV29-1	CSVAGTAAYEQYF	TGCAGCGTTGCCGGGACAGCCGCCTACGAGCAGTACTTC
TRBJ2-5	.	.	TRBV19	CASSIGGGLRETQYF	TGTGCCAGTAGTATCGGAGGGGGCCTCCGGGAGACCCAGTACTTC
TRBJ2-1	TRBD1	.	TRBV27	CASSYGTGYYNEQFF	TGTGCCAGCAGTTATGGGACAGGGTATTACAATGAGCAGTTCTTC
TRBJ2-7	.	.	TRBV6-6	CASRGTFDEQYF	TGTGCCAGCAGGGGGACGTTCGACGAGCAGTACTTC
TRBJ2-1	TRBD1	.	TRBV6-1	CATRDRGYNEQFF	TGTGCCACCCGGGACAGGGGCTACAATGAGCAGTTCTTC
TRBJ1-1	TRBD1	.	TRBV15	CATSGGTANTEAFF	TGTGCCACCAGCGGCGGGACAGCGAACACTGAAGCTTTCTTT
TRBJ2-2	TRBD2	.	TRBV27	CASRRSGANTGELFF	TGTGCCAGCAGGCGTAGCGGGGCGAACACCGGGGAGCTGTTTTTT
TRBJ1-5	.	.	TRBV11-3	CASSLFRGNQPQHF	TGTGCCAGCAGCTTATTCAGGGGAAATCAGCCCCAGCATTTT
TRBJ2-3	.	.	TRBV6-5	CASSYSTSGGADTQYF	TGTGCCAGCAGTTACTCAACGTCAGGAGGCGCAGATACGCAGTATTTT
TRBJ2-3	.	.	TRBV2	CASSEVTGGTDTQYF	TGTGCCAGCAGTGAAGTTACCGGGGGCACAGATACGCAGTATTTT
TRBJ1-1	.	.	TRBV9	CASSVRRNTEAFF	TGTGCCAGCAGCGTAAGGAGGAACACTGAAGCTTTCTTT
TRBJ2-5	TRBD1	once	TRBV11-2	CASSQGQGGRETQYF	TGTGCCAGCAGCCAGGGACAGGGGGGGAGAGAGACCCAGTACTTC
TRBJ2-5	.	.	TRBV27	CASSGWAGQETQYF	TGTGCCAGCAGTGGCTGGGCAGGCCAAGAGACCCAGTACTTC
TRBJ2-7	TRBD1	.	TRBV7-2	CASRLGTANYEQYF	TGTGCCAGCCGTCTCGGGACAGCCAACTACGAGCAGTACTTC
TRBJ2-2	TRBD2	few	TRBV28	CASSLWKLAGGPGELFF	TGTGCCAGCAGTTTATGGAAGCTAGCGGGAGGGCCGGGGGAGCTGTTTTTT
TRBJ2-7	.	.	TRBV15	CATSRDEGYEQYF	TGTGCCACCAGCAGAGATGAGGGATACGAGCAGTACTTC
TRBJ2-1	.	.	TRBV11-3	CASSLDGVGRNEQFF	TGTGCCAGCAGCTTAGATGGGGTAGGACGTAATGAGCAGTTCTTC
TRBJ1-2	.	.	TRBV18	CASSPQRGSPSYGYTF	TGTGCCAGCTCACCACAGAGGGGGAGTCCGAGCTATGGCTACACCTTC
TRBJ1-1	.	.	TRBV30	CAWSQHNTEAFF	TGTGCCTGGAGTCAACATAACACTGAAGCTTTCTTT
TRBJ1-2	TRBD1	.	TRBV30	CAYHRGTNYGYTF	TGTGCCTATCACAGGGGCACTAACTATGGCTACACCTTC